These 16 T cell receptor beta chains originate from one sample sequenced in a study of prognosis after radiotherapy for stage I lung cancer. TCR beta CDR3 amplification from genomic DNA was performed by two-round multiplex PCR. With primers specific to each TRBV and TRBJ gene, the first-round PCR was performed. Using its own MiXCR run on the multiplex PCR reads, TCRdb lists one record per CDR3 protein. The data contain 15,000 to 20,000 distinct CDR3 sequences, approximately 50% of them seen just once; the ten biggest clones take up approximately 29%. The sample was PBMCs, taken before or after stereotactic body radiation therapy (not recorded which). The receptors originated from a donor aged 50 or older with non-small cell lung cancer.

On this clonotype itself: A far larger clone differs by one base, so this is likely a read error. The CDR3 loop is CPSSPISNRVITDTQYF. For the CDR3, the DNA is TGTCCCAGCAGTCCGATTTCGAACAGGGTAATCACAGATACGCAGTATTTT. The chain employs TRBV6-4 and TRBJ2-3; weak D call: TRBD1 (6 bases). Germline V gene data show CDR1 as MRHNA and CDR2 as SNTAGT. The CDR3 is 17 residues long.

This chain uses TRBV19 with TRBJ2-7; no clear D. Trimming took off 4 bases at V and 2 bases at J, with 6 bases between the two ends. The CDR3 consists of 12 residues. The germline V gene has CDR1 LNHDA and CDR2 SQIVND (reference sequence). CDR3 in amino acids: CASSTTPYEQYF. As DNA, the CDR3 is TGTGCCAGTAGTACCACACCCTACGAGCAGTACTTC.

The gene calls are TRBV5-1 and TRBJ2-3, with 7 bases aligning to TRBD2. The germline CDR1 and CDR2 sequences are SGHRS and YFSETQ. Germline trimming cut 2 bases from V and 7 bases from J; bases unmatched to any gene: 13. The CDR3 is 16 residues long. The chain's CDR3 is CASSFEGGHGKYTQYF. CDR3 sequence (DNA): TGCGCCAGCAGCTTTGAGGGAGGGCACGGAAAATATACGCAGTATTTT.

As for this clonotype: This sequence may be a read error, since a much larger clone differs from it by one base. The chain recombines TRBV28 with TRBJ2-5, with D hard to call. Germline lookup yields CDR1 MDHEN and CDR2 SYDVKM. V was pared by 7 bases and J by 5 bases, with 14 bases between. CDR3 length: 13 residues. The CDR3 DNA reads TGTGCCAGCAACCGTAGGGTTTTCGAGACCCAGTACTTC. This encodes CASNRRVFETQYF. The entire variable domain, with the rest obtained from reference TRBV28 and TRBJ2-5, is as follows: DVKVTQSSRYLVKRTGEKVFLECVQDMDHENMFWYRQDPGLGLRLIYFSYDVKMKEKGDIPEGYSVSREKKERFSLILESASTNQTSMYLCASNRRVFETQYFGPGTRLLVL.

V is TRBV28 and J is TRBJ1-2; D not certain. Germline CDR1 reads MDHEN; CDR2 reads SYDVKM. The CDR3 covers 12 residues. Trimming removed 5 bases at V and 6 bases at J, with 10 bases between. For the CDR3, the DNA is TGTGCCAGCAGTCCGATCGAAAATGGCTACACCTTC. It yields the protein CASSPIENGYTF.

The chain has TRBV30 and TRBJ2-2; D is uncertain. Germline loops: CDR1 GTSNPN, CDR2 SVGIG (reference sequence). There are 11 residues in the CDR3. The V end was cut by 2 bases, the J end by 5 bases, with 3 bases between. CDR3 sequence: CAWSRTGELFF. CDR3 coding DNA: TGTGCCTGGAGTCGGACCGGGGAGCTGTTTTTT.

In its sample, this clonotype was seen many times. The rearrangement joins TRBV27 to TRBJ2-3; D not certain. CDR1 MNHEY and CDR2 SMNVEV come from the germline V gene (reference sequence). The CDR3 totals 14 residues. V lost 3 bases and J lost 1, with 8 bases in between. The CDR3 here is CASSLAQGTDTQYF. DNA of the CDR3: TGTGCCAGCAGTTTGGCCCAGGGCACAGATACGCAGTATTTT.

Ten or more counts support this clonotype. The CDR3 region has the DNA TGCAGCGTTGCCCCCGCGGGGGATACGCAGTATTTT. Amino acid sequence: CSVAPAGDTQYF. The J gene is TRBJ2-3, the V gene TRBV29-1; perhaps TRBD2 as D (6 bases). Per germline, CDR1 SQVTM and CDR2 ANQGSEA. V shed 4 bases and J shed 6 bases, with 11 bases lying between them. The CDR3 is made up of 12 amino acids.

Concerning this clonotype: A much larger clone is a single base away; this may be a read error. In DNA form, the CDR3 reads TGCGCCAGCAGCCCGGGAGGGTACGAGCAGTACTTC. Translated: CASSPGGYEQYF. This rearrangement joins TRBV5-1 to TRBJ2-7; TRBD2 agrees at 8 bases. The germline V gene has CDR1 SGHRS and CDR2 YFSETQ. CDR3 length equals 12 residues. V lost 4 bases to trimming and J lost 4 bases; unmatched junction nucleotides: 1. The full variable domain, rest sourced from reference TRBV5-1 and TRBJ2-7, is KAGVTQTPRYLIKTRGQQVTLSCSPISGHRSVSWYQQTPGQGLQFLFEYFSETQRNKGNFPGRFSGRQFSNSRSEMNVSTLELGDSALYLCASSPGGYEQYFGPGTRLTVT.

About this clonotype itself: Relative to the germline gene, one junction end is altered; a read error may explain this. The DNA of the CDR3 is TGTGCCAACAGCTTAAGATCTTACCCTATCTCCTACGAGCAGTACTTC. It is translated as CANSLRSYPISYEQYF. The chain recombines TRBV11-3 with TRBJ2-7; D is ambiguous. This CDR3 comprises 16 residues. Looked up from germline, CDR1 is SGHNT and CDR2 is YENEEA.

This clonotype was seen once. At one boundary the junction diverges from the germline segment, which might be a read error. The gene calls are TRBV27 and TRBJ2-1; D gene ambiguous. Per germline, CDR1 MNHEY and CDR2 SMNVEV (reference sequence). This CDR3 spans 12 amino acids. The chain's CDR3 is CAISINLREHFF. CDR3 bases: TGTGCCATCAGTATAAACCTCCGTGAGCATTTCTTC.

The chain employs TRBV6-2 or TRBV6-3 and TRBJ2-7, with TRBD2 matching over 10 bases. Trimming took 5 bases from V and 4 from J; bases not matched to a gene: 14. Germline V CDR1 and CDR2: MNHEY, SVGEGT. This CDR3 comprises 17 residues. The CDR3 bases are TGTGCCAGCAGTGAAGCTAGCGGGAGCATTTGGGGATACGAGCAGTACTTC. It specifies CASSEASGSIWGYEQYF.

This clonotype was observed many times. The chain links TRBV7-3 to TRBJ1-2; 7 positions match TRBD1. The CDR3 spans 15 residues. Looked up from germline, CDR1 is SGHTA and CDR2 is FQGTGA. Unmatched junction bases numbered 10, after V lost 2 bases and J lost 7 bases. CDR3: CASSLGAGGGGGYTF. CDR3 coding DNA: TGTGCCAGCAGCTTAGGCGCAGGGGGTGGTGGTGGCTACACCTTC.

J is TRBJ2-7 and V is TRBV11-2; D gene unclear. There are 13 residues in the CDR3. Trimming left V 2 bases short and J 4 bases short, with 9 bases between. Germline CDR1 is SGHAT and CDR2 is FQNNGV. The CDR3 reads CASSLRSSYEQYF. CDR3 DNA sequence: TGTGCCAGCAGCTTACGCTCCTCATACGAGCAGTACTTC. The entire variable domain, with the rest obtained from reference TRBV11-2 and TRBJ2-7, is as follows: EAGVAQSPRYKIIEKRQSVAFWCNPISGHATLYWYQQILGQGPKLLIQFQNNGVVDDSQLPKDRFSAERLKGVDSTLKIQPAKLEDSAVYLCASSLRSSYEQYFGPGTRLTVT.

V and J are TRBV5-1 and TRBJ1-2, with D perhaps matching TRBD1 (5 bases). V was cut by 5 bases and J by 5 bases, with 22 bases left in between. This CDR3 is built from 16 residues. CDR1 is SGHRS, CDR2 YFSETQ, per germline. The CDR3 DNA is TGCGCCAGCAGTTTCAGTGCGGCAGGGTCCGTTTATGGCTACACCTTC. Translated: CASSFSAAGSVYGYTF.

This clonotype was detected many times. The CDR3, as DNA: TGCGCCAGTGGACAGGGCACGTCGGAGACCCAGTACTTC. Its protein product is CASGQGTSETQYF. The J gene is TRBJ2-5, the V gene TRBV5-1; TRBD1 matches at 8 bases. The CDR3 runs 13 residues. After removal of 8 bases from V and 5 bases from J, the junction contained 8 bases not matched to a gene. The germline V gene encodes CDR1 SGHRS and CDR2 YFSETQ.